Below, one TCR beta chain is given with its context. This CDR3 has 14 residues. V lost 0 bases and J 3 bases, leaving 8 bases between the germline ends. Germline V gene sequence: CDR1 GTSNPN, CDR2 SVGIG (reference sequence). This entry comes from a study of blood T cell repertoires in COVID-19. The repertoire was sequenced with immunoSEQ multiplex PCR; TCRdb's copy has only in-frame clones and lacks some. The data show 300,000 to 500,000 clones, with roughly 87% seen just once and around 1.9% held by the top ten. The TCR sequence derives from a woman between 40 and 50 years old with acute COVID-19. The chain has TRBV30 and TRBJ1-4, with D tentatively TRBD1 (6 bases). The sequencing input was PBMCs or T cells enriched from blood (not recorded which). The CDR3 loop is CAWSVRTANEKLFF. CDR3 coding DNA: TGTGCCTGGAGTGTACGGACAGCTAATGAAAAACTGTTTTTT.